These 8 T cell receptor beta chains were all obtained from the same sample, sequenced in a study of blood T cell repertoires in COVID-19. The assay was immunoSEQ multiplex PCR, and TCRdb's table has in-frame clones only and misses some. The data contain about 63,000 clones, approximately 79% of them singletons. Sequencing was performed on peripheral blood. Every receptor here comes from a human donor in a cohort sampled during active COVID-19.

CDR3 sequence reads: CASSLWGGTPTGEQFF. CDR3 nucleotides: TGTGCCAGCAGCTTATGGGGGGGAACCCCTACGGGTGAGCAGTTCTTC. The chain joins TRBV11-2 to TRBJ2-1; 7 bases line up with TRBD2. Losses at the gene ends were 2 bases for V and 9 bases for J; bases not matched to a gene: 13. The CDR3 extends over 16 amino acids. Germline V gene sequence: CDR1 SGHAT, CDR2 FQNNGV.

V usage is TRBV19 and J usage is TRBJ2-1, with D possibly TRBD2 on 5 matching bases. From germline, CDR1 is LNHDA and CDR2 SQIVND (reference sequence). Trimming shortened V by 1 base and J by 7 bases, and 8 bases separated the two germline ends. The CDR3 totals 13 residues. The CDR3 is CASSIARGNEQFF. The CDR3 bases are TGTGCCAGTAGTATAGCCCGGGGAAATGAGCAGTTCTTC.

The chain has TRBV11-2 and TRBJ2-7, with TRBD1 matching over 7 bases. Germline CDR1 is SGHAT and CDR2 is FQNNGV. The V gene end was trimmed by 1 base and the J gene end by 3 bases; junction bases not matched to a gene: 9. This CDR3 is built from 16 residues. The CDR3 DNA sequence: TGTGCCAGCAGCTTAGCCCTTCTCGGGGACAGCTACGAGCAGTACTTC. Its protein product is CASSLALLGDSYEQYF.

The chain joins TRBV5-1 to TRBJ1-6; a possible D gene is TRBD1 (5 bases). CDR3 length: 14 residues. V shed 0 bases and J shed 8 bases, with 9 bases lying between them. Germline assignment: CDR1 SGHRS and CDR2 YFSETQ. The DNA for the CDR3 is TGCGCCAGCAGCTTGGGTGGGGCCGATTCACCCCTCCACTTT. Protein sequence: CASSLGGADSPLHF.

This chain uses TRBV27 with TRBJ2-1; 7 bases are shared with TRBD2. The length of the CDR3 is 15 residues. Per germline, CDR1 MNHEY and CDR2 SMNVEV (reference sequence). J gave up 1 base and V 5 bases, and 5 bases lay outside the gene matches. CDR3 loop: CASSRQGGSYNEQFF. The CDR3 DNA sequence: TGTGCCAGCAGTCGGCAGGGAGGGTCCTACAATGAGCAGTTCTTC.

The genes are TRBV19 and TRBJ2-7, with D unclear. Trimming took off 2 bases at V and 2 bases at J, with 10 bases between the two ends. CDR3 length: 14 residues. Germline CDR1 reads LNHDA; CDR2 reads SQIVND (reference sequence). The CDR3 sequence is CASSISTAAYEQYF. CDR3 DNA sequence: TGTGCCAGTAGTATATCTACAGCTGCCTACGAGCAGTACTTC.

The V and J genes are TRBV7-9 and TRBJ2-7; 10 bases match TRBD2. The germline gives CDR1 SEHNR, CDR2 FQNEAQ (reference sequence). The J segment lost 3 bases and the V segment lost 4 bases, leaving 12 bases of the junction unmatched. The CDR3 is made up of 17 amino acids. The CDR3: CASSSALAGVSFYEQYF. DNA for the CDR3: TGTGCCAGCAGCTCCGCCCTAGCGGGAGTTTCCTTCTACGAGCAGTACTTC.

This chain links TRBV11-1 with TRBJ2-5; 15 bases line up with TRBD2. Trimming cost V 4 bases and J 5 bases; bases outside gene matches: 2. The CDR3 runs 15 residues. Germline V gene data show CDR1 as SGHAT and CDR2 as FQDESV (reference sequence). Written as DNA, the CDR3 is TGTGCCAGCAGCTCCGGACTAGCGGGAGGGGAGACCCAGTACTTC. It is translated as CASSSGLAGGETQYF.